The 22 T cell receptor beta chains below were found in one sample sequenced in a study of T cell repertoires in cytomegalovirus infection. No cognate antigen is known for these TCRs. One entry per CDR3 protein results from TCRdb running MiXCR on the reads. Counted here are hundreds of thousands of distinct CDR3 sequences, just under 30% occurring once; the ten biggest clones make up 20%. Sequencing was performed on cultured PBMCs, taken from culture after CMV antigen stimulation. The receptors here all came from a human donor in good health (CMV status not recorded). Some clones in this sample may be carry-over from other donors' samples.

This clonotype has only one observation. This rearrangement joins TRBV3-1 to TRBJ2-5; D ambiguous. The CDR3 covers 13 residues. V shed 0 bases and J shed 4 bases, with 6 bases lying between them. Germline CDR1 is LGHDT and CDR2 is YNNKEL (reference sequence). The CDR3 sequence is CASSQENIETQYF. CDR3 sequence (DNA): TGTGCCAGCAGCCAAGAGAATATAGAGACCCAGTACTTC.

V is TRBV7-4 and J is TRBJ1-4; TRBD1 might be the D (6 bases). The V gene's germline CDR1 is SGHVT and CDR2 SQSDAQ. This CDR3 has 17 residues. V was trimmed by 2 bases and J by 5 bases, leaving 18 bases between them. The CDR3 DNA follows: TGTGCCAGCAGCTTAATTGTCGGGGGCAGCCGAAATGAAAAACTGTTTTTT. It is translated as CASSLIVGGSRNEKLFF.

The chain joins TRBV2 to TRBJ1-5; 8 bases match TRBD1. V was clipped by 5 bases and J by 2 bases; unmatched bases: 5. Per germline, CDR1 SNHLY and CDR2 FYNNEI. The CDR3 spans 15 residues. CDR3 sequence (DNA): TGTGCCAGCAGTTATCTGACAGGGGGCAATCAGCCCCAGCATTTT. This gives the protein CASSYLTGGNQPQHF.

There are many counts of this clonotype. The rearrangement uses TRBV7-2 and TRBJ2-1, with TRBD2 matching over 12 bases. Per the germline V gene, CDR1 is SGHTA and CDR2 is FQGNSA. This CDR3 comprises 15 residues. V lost 7 bases to trimming and J lost 5 bases; unmatched junction nucleotides: 6. Written as DNA, the CDR3 is TGTGCCAGCATCCCTCGACTAGCGGGGGACAATGAGCAGTTCTTC. It codes for CASIPRLAGDNEQFF.

In this sample, this clonotype turned up a few times. The junction does not match germline at one end; this may be a read error. The chain carries TRBV7-2 and TRBJ1-6, with D maybe TRBD1 (5 bases). This CDR3 spans 14 amino acids. CDR1 SGHTA and CDR2 FQGNSA come from the germline V gene. This chain's CDR3 is CASNLGRGVSPLHF. CDR3 nucleotide sequence: TGTGCCAGCAACTTAGGGAGGGGTGTCTCACCCCTCCACTTT.

This clonotype was observed a few times. The CDR3 coding sequence is TGCAGCGTTGGCAGGGGGCTCGACGAGCAGTACTTC. Protein: CSVGRGLDEQYF. This chain joins TRBV29-1 and TRBJ2-7; 8 bases map to TRBD1. The CDR3 contains 12 residues. The germline V gene encodes CDR1 SQVTM and CDR2 ANQGSEA. Germline trimming cut 4 bases from V and 5 bases from J; bases unmatched to any gene: 4.

The chain recombines TRBV7-8 with TRBJ2-7, with D tentatively TRBD2 (6 bases). Germline CDR1 and CDR2: SGHVS and FQNEAQ. CDR3 size: 20 residues. Trimming removed 2 bases at V and 1 base at J, with 27 bases between. CDR3 sequence: CASSLPMDPGLTPGSYEQYF. CDR3 DNA: TGTGCCAGCAGCTTACCAATGGACCCCGGACTAACGCCGGGTTCCTACGAGCAGTACTTC.

The V gene is TRBV11-1, the J gene TRBJ1-1; D unclear. Between the trimmed V and J ends, which lost 1 base and 3 bases, there was a span of 15 bases. CDR1 and CDR2 (germline): SGHAT, FQDESV (reference sequence). This CDR3 comprises 16 residues. CDR3 DNA: TGTGCCAGCAGCTTAGACGGAGGCTTCTCGGACACTGAAGCTTTCTTT. Its protein is CASSLDGGFSDTEAFF.

The chain joins TRBV24-1 to TRBJ1-3; TRBD1 is a possible D gene (5 bases). V lost 7 bases, J lost 0 bases, and 18 bases lay in between. CDR1 and CDR2 from the germline V gene are KGHDR and SFDVKD. The CDR3 is 17 amino acids. CDR3 nucleotide sequence: TGTGCCACCAGAAACCCCCGACAGCGACACTCTGGAAACACCATATATTTT. This codes for CATRNPRQRHSGNTIYF.

The rearrangement links TRBV6-5 to TRBJ2-2; maybe TRBD1 (5 bases). Trimming stripped 0 bases from V and 4 bases from J, with 12 bases between. Germline loops: CDR1 MNHEY, CDR2 SVGAGI. The CDR3 spans 16 residues. CDR3 amino acids: CASSYSRQPLTGELFF. CDR3 nucleotide sequence: TGTGCCAGCAGTTACTCCCGACAGCCCCTCACCGGGGAGCTGTTTTTT.

This clonotype was detected a few times. In DNA form, the CDR3 reads TGTGCCAGCAGCCCCCCCAGGTTGGGCACTGAAGCTTTCTTT. It is translated as CASSPPRLGTEAFF. This sequence joins TRBV7-2 and TRBJ1-1; D is uncertain. The CDR3 length is 14 residues. V was trimmed by 5 bases and J by 4 bases, leaving 14 bases between them. Germline CDR1 reads SGHTA; CDR2 reads FQGNSA.

This clonotype was detected only a few times. This sequence joins TRBV4-1 and TRBJ2-1; 12 bases align to TRBD2. CDR1 is MGHRA, CDR2 YSYEKL, per germline. The junction had 8 bases not matched to a gene; V was cut back by 3 bases and J by 2 bases. This CDR3 region has 18 residues. DNA for the CDR3: TGCGCCAGCAGCCAGGGCGGGACTAGCGGGCCTACCTACAATGAGCAGTTCTTC. It yields the protein CASSQGGTSGPTYNEQFF.

This clonotype has only a few counts. J is TRBJ2-1 and V is TRBV9; TRBD1 matches at 11 bases. There are 15 residues in the CDR3. The trim removed 4 bases at V and 9 bases at J, leaving 9 bases unmatched. Germline V gene lookup returns CDR1 SGDLS and CDR2 YYNGEE. The CDR3 region has the DNA TGTGCCAGCAGCACAAGGGACAGGGGGTCGGGTGAGCAGTTCTTC. Its protein is CASSTRDRGSGEQFF.

This clonotype turned up a few times. The chain combines TRBV11-1 with TRBJ2-7; D is undetermined. CDR1 is SGHAT and CDR2 is FQDESV in the germline V gene (reference sequence). This CDR3 is built from 14 residues. Trimming left V 3 bases short and J 2 bases short, with 11 bases between. The CDR3 nucleotides read TGTGCCAGCAGCTTCGCCCCCAGGACCTACGAGCAGTACTTC. Its translation is CASSFAPRTYEQYF.

The rearrangement joins TRBV19 to TRBJ2-7; the D is unclear. The germline CDR1 and CDR2 sequences are LNHDA and SQIVND (reference sequence). CDR3 length: 15 residues. V lost 3 bases to trimming and J lost 0 bases, with 12 bases between them. CDR3 protein: CASSINFDLSYEQYF. In nucleotides, the CDR3 is TGTGCCAGTAGTATTAACTTCGACCTCTCCTACGAGCAGTACTTC.

There are a few counts of this clonotype. The rearrangement joins TRBV20-1 to TRBJ1-5, with D unclear. Germline loops: CDR1 DFQATT, CDR2 SNEGSKA (reference sequence). The CDR3 contains 15 residues. Trimming removed 0 bases at V and 1 base at J, with 10 bases between. The CDR3 DNA is TGCAGTGCTAGAGACCGGGTCCTGAGCAATCAGCCCCAGCATTTT. Its translation: CSARDRVLSNQPQHF.

This clonotype turned up a few times. The CDR3 DNA reads as TGCGCCAGCAGCCCCGCGGGACTAGCGGAGAGCTCCTACGAGCAGTACTTC. Its protein is CASSPAGLAESSYEQYF. This chain joins TRBV5-1 and TRBJ2-7, with 11 positions matching TRBD2. With 4 bases clipped from V and 0 bases from J, the junction kept 9 bases outside the gene matches. CDR3 length equals 17 residues. Germline V gene sequence: CDR1 SGHRS, CDR2 YFSETQ. The full variable domain, its missing parts supplied by reference TRBV5-1 and TRBJ2-7, is KAGVTQTPRYLIKTRGQQVTLSCSPISGHRSVSWYQQTPGQGLQFLFEYFSETQRNKGNFPGRFSGRQFSNSRSEMNVSTLELGDSALYLCASSPAGLAESSYEQYFGPGTRLTVT.

The chain joins TRBV2 to TRBJ2-5; the match to TRBD2 covers 7 bases. The CDR3 has 17 amino acids. J was trimmed by 1 base and V by 7 bases; bases with no gene match: 15. Per the germline V gene, CDR1 is SNHLY and CDR2 is FYNNEI. For the CDR3, the DNA is TGTGCCAGCACCGCAATAGGCCTCCGGGGGGTCCAAGAGACCCAGTACTTC. It encodes CASTAIGLRGVQETQYF.

The rearrangement links TRBV14 to TRBJ1-2; a weak D match, TRBD1 (5 bases). This CDR3 contains 12 residues. Germline V gene lookup returns CDR1 SGHDN and CDR2 FVKESK. V lost 6 bases to trimming and J lost 5 bases, with 10 bases between them. CDR3 residues: CASRDIYYGYTF. CDR3 coding DNA: TGTGCCAGCAGGGACATCTATTATGGCTACACCTTC.

This clonotype was counted a single time. The chain employs TRBV6-6 and TRBJ2-5; 13 bases line up with TRBD2. Per germline, CDR1 MNHNY and CDR2 SVGAGI (reference sequence). Germline trimming cut 0 bases from V and 5 bases from J; bases unmatched to any gene: 3. The CDR3 spans 16 residues. The CDR3 sequence: CASSYSGTSGAETQYF. Here the CDR3 DNA reads TGTGCCAGCAGTTACTCTGGGACTAGCGGGGCGGAGACCCAGTACTTC.

This sequence joins TRBV7-6 and TRBJ2-7, with 7 nucleotides matching TRBD2. Germline CDR1 is SGHVS and CDR2 is FNYEAQ. Trimming took 4 bases from V and 2 from J; bases not matched to a gene: 2. The CDR3 loop spans 13 amino acids. The CDR3 region has the DNA TGTGCCAGCAGCTCAGGACTAGCCTACGAGCAGTACTTC. This gives the protein CASSSGLAYEQYF.

V usage is TRBV5-8 and J usage is TRBJ1-1, with D unclear. Per the germline V gene, CDR1 is SGHTS and CDR2 is YDEGEE. The CDR3 spans 13 residues. The V and J ends lost 4 bases and 5 bases respectively, with 12 bases between them. The CDR3 loop reads CASSPTSVTEAFF. Written as DNA, the CDR3 is TGTGCCAGCAGCCCGACCTCGGTGACTGAAGCTTTCTTT. Combining the CDR3 with reference TRBV5-8 and TRBJ1-1 gives the whole variable domain EAGVTQSPTHLIKTRGQQATLRCSPISGHTSVYWYQQALGLGLQFLLWYDEGEERNRGNFPPRFSGRQFPNYSSELNVNALELEDSALYLCASSPTSVTEAFFGQGTRLTVV.